This T cell receptor (beta chain) emerged from a study of breast tumors, draining lymph nodes, adjacent tissues. The lymph nodes were axillary draining lymph nodes from breast cancer patients. TCRdb analysed the multiplex PCR reads with MiXCR anew, one entry per CDR3 protein. The table shows about 200,000 distinct CDR3 sequences, with 31% occurring only once. The V gene's germline CDR1 is MNHNY and CDR2 SVGAGI (reference sequence). Losses at the gene ends were 6 bases for V and 4 bases for J; bases not matched to a gene: 15. The CDR3 totals 17 residues. Study outcomes and limitations: Most tumor T cells seemingly derive from lymph node, then expand in tumor.

This clonotype was seen at least ten times. What it binds is unknown. V is TRBV6-6 and J is TRBJ2-1, with 7 positions matching TRBD1. Sequencing input: axillary lymph node tissue. The source of this sequence is a female donor with breast cancer. Some clones in this sample may be carry-over from other donors' samples. The CDR3 DNA is TGTGCCAGCAGCCCCCAAAGGGGACAGCGGACATACAATGAGCAGTTCTTC. Its translation: CASSPQRGQRTYNEQFF.